A single sample gave rise to the 17 T cell receptor beta chains below, sequenced in a study of cytomegalovirus exposure and HLA in healthy donors (dated by TCRdb to 2016 to 2017). Libraries were constructed by the immunoSEQ multiplex PCR assay. For the multiplex PCR, a mixture combining 60 forward primers for TCR Vbeta segments and 13 reverse primers for TCR Jbeta segments was used. TCRdb's version of the immuneACCESS table is confined to in-frame rearrangements and falls short of the full clone set. An unresolved V gene accounts for under half of the shortfall where checked; the remainder is of unknown origin. The sample table shows 70,000 or so clones, and around 80% are seen once. Of the sample, 1.5% to 2% is held by the ten largest clones. Input material: PBMCs. The receptors shown here come from a man between 18 and 29 years old in good health and CMV-seronegative.

This rearrangement joins TRBV15 to TRBJ2-5; D might be TRBD1 (5 bases). Germline V gene sequence: CDR1 LNHNV, CDR2 YYDKDF (reference sequence). The CDR3 extends over 14 amino acids. Trimming shortened V by 1 base and J by 5 bases, and 11 bases separated the two germline ends. In DNA, the CDR3 is TGTGCCACCAGCAGAGGGACACTATCCGAGACCCAGTACTTC. Its protein product is CATSRGTLSETQYF. The variable domain in full, completed from reference TRBV15 and TRBJ2-5, reads DAMVIQNPRYQVTQFGKPVTLSCSQTLNHNVMYWYQQKSSQAPKLLFHYYDKDFNNEADTPDNFQSRRPNTSFCFLDIRSPGLGDTAMYLCATSRGTLSETQYFGPGTRLLVL.

The CDR3 bases are TGTGCCAGCAGCCCTGGACAGGGAACGTTAGCCCAGCATTTT. Amino acids: CASSPGQGTLAQHF. The chain is built from TRBV5-5 and TRBJ1-5; 8 nucleotides agree with TRBD1. Germline V CDR1 and CDR2: SGHKS, YYEKEE (reference sequence). There are 14 residues in the CDR3. V shed 4 bases and J 11 bases; nucleotides not matched to a gene: 11.

This clone is a singleton in its sample. V gene TRBV5-6 combines with J gene TRBJ1-2, with D uncertain. The CDR3 has 13 amino acids. V shed 2 bases and J shed 4 bases, with 9 bases lying between them. CDR1 SGHDT and CDR2 YYEEEE come from the germline V gene. This CDR3 reads CASSFRGTYGYTF. The CDR3 DNA sequence: TGTGCCAGCAGCTTCCGGGGTACCTATGGCTACACCTTC.

The V and J genes are TRBV19 and TRBJ2-4, with TRBD2 matching over 12 bases. CDR3 length: 18 residues. V gave up 5 bases and J gave up 0 bases; unmatched junction bases: 8. The germline gives CDR1 LNHDA, CDR2 SQIVND (reference sequence). CDR3 sequence reads: CASSDLTSGSLAKNIQYF. CDR3 sequence (DNA): TGTGCCAGTAGTGATTTGACTAGCGGGAGTCTAGCCAAAAACATTCAGTACTTC.

V usage is TRBV10-2 and J usage is TRBJ2-5; D unclear. The J call may be incorrect, as the DNA end agrees better with TRBJ2-7. Germline CDR1 reads WSHSY; CDR2 reads SAAADI. The CDR3 has 13 residues. In DNA form, the CDR3 reads TGCGCCAGCAGCGTAGGGCCGGTTAGCGAGCAGTACTTC. Translating gives CASSVGPVSEQYF.

The chain has TRBV9 and TRBJ1-6; D is possibly TRBD1 (5 bases). Trimming cost V 0 bases and J 6 bases, with 10 bases left between them. This CDR3 has 15 amino acids. Germline CDR1 reads SGDLS; CDR2 reads YYNGEE. The CDR3, as DNA: TGTGCCAGCAGCGTAGCTAGGGGTTTTAATTCACCCCTCCACTTT. This gives the protein CASSVARGFNSPLHF. The variable domain in full, completed from reference TRBV9 and TRBJ1-6, reads DSGVTQTPKHLITATGQRVTLRCSPRSGDLSVYWYQQSLDQGLQFLIQYYNGEERAKGNILERFSAQQFPDLHSELNLSSLELGDSALYFCASSVARGFNSPLHFGNGTRLTVT.

The chain recombines TRBV7-9 with TRBJ2-6; D is unclear. The V end lost 7 bases, the J end lost 1 base, and 8 bases lay between the germline ends. Per germline, CDR1 SEHNR and CDR2 FQNEAQ (reference sequence). This CDR3 has 14 residues. This CDR3 is CASTSTSGANVLTF. The CDR3 DNA follows: TGTGCCAGCACCTCCACATCTGGGGCCAACGTCCTGACTTTC.

The chain carries TRBV13 and TRBJ1-1, with no clear D. The CDR3 spans 15 residues. CDR1 is PRHDT, CDR2 FYEKMQ, per germline (reference sequence). The germline V and J ends were trimmed by 7 bases and 1 base, with 16 bases remaining between them. The CDR3 spells CASKPFRNKNTEAFF. The CDR3 DNA reads as TGTGCCAGCAAACCCTTCCGCAACAAGAACACTGAAGCTTTCTTT.

Of note for this clone: Other DNA sequences in the same sample also yield this CDR3. The chain combines TRBV5-6 with TRBJ1-2; D ambiguous. CDR1 is SGHDT and CDR2 is YYEEEE in the germline V gene. The ends were cut back, 1 base at V and 3 bases at J, with 13 bases in the middle. The CDR3 consists of 15 residues. CDR3 sequence: CASSLYGGADYGYTF. CDR3 DNA: TGTGCCAGCAGCTTGTATGGCGGAGCGGACTATGGCTACACCTTC. Based on the CDR3 plus reference TRBV5-6 and TRBJ1-2, the full variable domain is DAGVTQSPTHLIKTRGQQVTLRCSPKSGHDTVSWYQQALGQGPQFIFQYYEEEERQRGNFPDRFSGHQFPNYSSELNVNALLLGDSALYLCASSLYGGADYGYTFGSGTRLTVV.

The chain carries TRBV6-5 and TRBJ2-5; TRBD2 aligns across 11 bases. The J call could be wrong; TRBJ2-7 is a better fit for the DNA end. The CDR3 runs to 15 residues. Germline assignment: CDR1 MNHEY and CDR2 SVGAGI. CDR3 sequence reads: CASSQTSGNVYEQYF. For the CDR3, the DNA is TGTGCCAGCAGTCAGACTAGCGGGAACGTTTACGAGCAGTACTTC.

V is TRBV30 and J is TRBJ1-6, with 7 bases lining up with TRBD1. CDR3 length: 15 amino acids. Germline V CDR1 and CDR2: GTSNPN, SVGIG (reference sequence). V was clipped by 6 bases and J by 1 base; unmatched bases: 6. CDR3 coding DNA: TGTGCCTGCACAGGGGAGAGGTCCTATAATTCACCCCTCCACTTT. Translation: CACTGERSYNSPLHF.

The chain links TRBV4-2 to TRBJ2-1, with TRBD1 matching over 11 bases. Germline V lookup: CDR1 LGHNA, CDR2 YNFKEQ. The CDR3 loop spans 17 amino acids. The V segment lost 1 base and the J segment 0 bases; nucleotides outside the gene matches: 2. The CDR3 reads CASSQAGTGGSYNEQFF. Written as DNA, the CDR3 is TGTGCCAGCAGCCAAGCCGGGACAGGGGGCTCCTACAATGAGCAGTTCTTC.

Only one count was recorded for this clone. J is TRBJ1-2 and V is TRBV27; the match to TRBD1 covers 10 bases. Unmatched junction bases numbered 9, after V lost 6 bases and J lost 8 bases. The CDR3 is made up of 14 amino acids. Germline loops: CDR1 MNHEY, CDR2 SMNVEV (reference sequence). Here the CDR3 reads CASRHGTGVGGYTF. CDR3 sequence (DNA): TGTGCCAGCAGGCATGGGACAGGGGTAGGGGGCTACACCTTC.

This rearrangement joins TRBV10-3 to TRBJ2-1, with 9 bases matching TRBD2. Trimming cost V 10 bases and J 4 bases; bases outside gene matches: 20. There are 18 residues in the CDR3. Germline values: CDR1 ENHRY, CDR2 SYGVKD. CDR3 sequence: CATDDRGSGGRGYNEQFF. In DNA, the CDR3 is TGTGCCACGGACGACCGGGGTAGCGGGGGAAGGGGTTACAATGAGCAGTTCTTC.

This clone was seen only once. The V and J genes are TRBV7-9 and TRBJ2-1, with D perhaps TRBD1 (5 bases). V lost 6 bases to trimming and J lost 8 bases, with 17 bases between them. CDR1 is SEHNR and CDR2 is FQNEAQ in the germline V gene (reference sequence). The CDR3 extends over 14 amino acids. The CDR3 is CASRKPGYGDEQFF. In nucleotides, the CDR3 is TGTGCCAGCAGGAAGCCAGGGTACGGCGATGAGCAGTTCTTC. The full variable domain, in which reference TRBV7-9 and TRBJ2-1 provide the parts outside the CDR3, is DTGVSQNPRHKITKRGQNVTFRCDPISEHNRLYWYRQTLGQGPEFLTYFQNEAQLEKSRLLSDRFSAERPKGSFSTLEIQRTEQGDSAMYLCASRKPGYGDEQFFGPGTRLTVL.

The V gene is TRBV5-1, the J gene TRBJ1-1, with D possibly TRBD1 on 5 matching bases. Germline CDR1 SGHRS, CDR2 YFSETQ. V lost 0 bases to trimming and J lost 1 base, with 10 bases between them. The CDR3 has 15 residues. CDR3 DNA: TGCGCCAGCAGCTTGGCTGGACACCGGAACACTGAAGCTTTCTTT. This sequence encodes CASSLAGHRNTEAFF. Together with reference TRBV5-1 and TRBJ1-1, the CDR3 gives the full variable domain: KAGVTQTPRYLIKTRGQQVTLSCSPISGHRSVSWYQQTPGQGLQFLFEYFSETQRNKGNFPGRFSGRQFSNSRSEMNVSTLELGDSALYLCASSLAGHRNTEAFFGQGTRLTVV.

Concerning this clone itself: One junction end does not reproduce the germline sequence, and a read error may be involved. V usage is TRBV4-1 and J usage is TRBJ2-7; tentatively, D is TRBD1 (6 bases). CDR1 is MGHRA, CDR2 YSYEKL, per germline. This CDR3 spans 13 amino acids. This CDR3 is CASSQDPSWTADF. The CDR3 DNA reads TGCGCCAGCAGCCAAGATCCTTCTTGGACAGCTGACTTC.